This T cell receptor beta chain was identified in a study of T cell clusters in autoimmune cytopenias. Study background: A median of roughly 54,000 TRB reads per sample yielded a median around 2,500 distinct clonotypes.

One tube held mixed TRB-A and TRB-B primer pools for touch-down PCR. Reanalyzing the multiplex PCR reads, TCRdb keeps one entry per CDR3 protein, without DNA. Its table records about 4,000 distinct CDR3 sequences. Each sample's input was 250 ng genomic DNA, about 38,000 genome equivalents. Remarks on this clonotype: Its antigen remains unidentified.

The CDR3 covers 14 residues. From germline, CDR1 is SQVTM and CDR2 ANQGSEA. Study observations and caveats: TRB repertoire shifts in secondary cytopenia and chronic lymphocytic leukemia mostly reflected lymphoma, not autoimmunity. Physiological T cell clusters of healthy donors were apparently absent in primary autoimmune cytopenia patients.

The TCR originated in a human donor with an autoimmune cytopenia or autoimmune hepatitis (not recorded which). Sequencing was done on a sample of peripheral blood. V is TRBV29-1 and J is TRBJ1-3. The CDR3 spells CSVISGVSGNTIYF.